Listed below are T cell receptor beta chains from one sample, sequenced in a study of human T cells and chemical hapten exposure. TCRdb used MiXCR to reprocess the RACE reads, holding one entry per CDR3 protein. Of about 190,000 distinct CDR3 sequences listed, under 25% are singletons. The sequences come from whole blood, collected in connection with sensitization to the hapten diphenylcyclopropenone (DPC). The source is a woman aged 40 to 49 with alopecia areata. Some clones in this sample may be carry-over from other donors' samples. Each CDR3 is given with its conserved first and last residue. The D gene is left open where the match is weak. The size field is filled for only some rows; it gives once, few, many or a size class.

cdr3_nt: TGTGCCAGCAGTTACGGGACACAAAACTATGGCTACACCTTC
cdr3_aa: CASSYGTQNYGYTF
v_call: TRBV6-5
j_call: TRBJ1-2
d_call: -
clone_size: -

cdr3_nt: TGTGCCAGCAGCTTAGTAACAGGGGATAACTATGGCTACACCTTC
cdr3_aa: CASSLVTGDNYGYTF
v_call: TRBV7-2
j_call: TRBJ1-2
d_call: TRBD1
clone_size: -

cdr3_nt: TGCAGTACCCGGAACAGGGTCAACTATGGCTACACCTTC
cdr3_aa: CSTRNRVNYGYTF
v_call: TRBV20-1
j_call: TRBJ1-2
d_call: -
clone_size: -

cdr3_nt: TGTGCCAGCAGCTTAGGTACTAGCGGGAGGACAGATACGCAGTATTTT
cdr3_aa: CASSLGTSGRTDTQYF
v_call: TRBV7-9
j_call: TRBJ2-3
d_call: TRBD2
clone_size: many

cdr3_nt: TGTGCCAGCAGCTTAGTAAAGGGGGCGACCGGGGAGCTGTTTTTT
cdr3_aa: CASSLVKGATGELFF
v_call: TRBV11-1
j_call: TRBJ2-2
d_call: TRBD1
clone_size: few

cdr3_nt: TGTGCCAGCAGCTTAGATTATCCAGGAAACTATGGCTACACCTTC
cdr3_aa: CASSLDYPGNYGYTF
v_call: TRBV11-2
j_call: TRBJ1-2
d_call: -
clone_size: -

cdr3_nt: TGCGCCAGCAGTGGAGCCTATACTAGCGGGATAACCGGCCTTTACTTC
cdr3_aa: CASSGAYTSGITGLYF
v_call: TRBV10-2
j_call: TRBJ2-7
d_call: TRBD2
clone_size: few

cdr3_nt: TGCAGCGCGGGAGGGGTGACAGGGGAAAGCTATGGCTACACCTTC
cdr3_aa: CSAGGVTGESYGYTF
v_call: TRBV29-1
j_call: TRBJ1-2
d_call: TRBD1
clone_size: few

cdr3_nt: TGCGCCAGCAGCCAAGCCACCGGGGGACAGCAGCCCCAGCATTTT
cdr3_aa: CASSQATGGQQPQHF
v_call: TRBV4-1
j_call: TRBJ1-5
d_call: TRBD1
clone_size: few

cdr3_nt: TGTGCCATCCCCTCAGGCCCTAGCGGGAGGGCCACTTACAATGAGCAGTTCTTC
cdr3_aa: CAIPSGPSGRATYNEQFF
v_call: TRBV7-9
j_call: TRBJ2-1
d_call: TRBD2
clone_size: -

cdr3_nt: TGCAGTGCTAGCCTGGGACTAGCGGGAGTCCACGAGCAGTACTTC
cdr3_aa: CSASLGLAGVHEQYF
v_call: TRBV20-1
j_call: TRBJ2-7
d_call: TRBD2
clone_size: -

cdr3_nt: TGTGCCATCAGTGAGGTCCCTGGGAACTACGAGCAGTACTTC
cdr3_aa: CAISEVPGNYEQYF
v_call: TRBV10-3
j_call: TRBJ2-7
d_call: -
clone_size: few

cdr3_nt: TGTGCCAGCAGCTATCTCGACAGGGAAGATCAGCCCCAGCATTTT
cdr3_aa: CASSYLDREDQPQHF
v_call: TRBV5-6
j_call: TRBJ1-5
d_call: TRBD1
clone_size: -

cdr3_nt: TGTGCCAGCAATCCCGGGACTCGCTCCTACGAGCAGTACTTC
cdr3_aa: CASNPGTRSYEQYF
v_call: TRBV28
j_call: TRBJ2-7
d_call: -
clone_size: few

cdr3_nt: TGTGCCAGCAGCCCTACCTTCGGGGGTGGCTACACCTTC
cdr3_aa: CASSPTFGGGYTF
v_call: TRBV12-3/TRBV12-4
j_call: TRBJ1-2
d_call: -
clone_size: -

cdr3_nt: TGCAGCGTTGGTGGGACTAGCGGGATGGAAGAGACCCAGTACTTC
cdr3_aa: CSVGGTSGMEETQYF
v_call: TRBV29-1
j_call: TRBJ2-5
d_call: TRBD2
clone_size: few

cdr3_nt: TGTGCCAGCATTCCCCGGCAGGGAGGCCGAGAAAAACTGTTTTTT
cdr3_aa: CASIPRQGGREKLFF
v_call: TRBV28
j_call: TRBJ1-4
d_call: -
clone_size: -

cdr3_nt: TGTGCCAGCAGCTCCAACGACAGGGGACAGACCCAGTACTTC
cdr3_aa: CASSSNDRGQTQYF
v_call: TRBV7-9
j_call: TRBJ2-5
d_call: TRBD1
clone_size: -

cdr3_nt: TGTGCCAGCAGCGTCGGACAGCCTTATAATTCACCCCTCCACTTT
cdr3_aa: CASSVGQPYNSPLHF
v_call: TRBV9
j_call: TRBJ1-6
d_call: -
clone_size: -

cdr3_nt: TGTGCCATCAGGCCGGGACAGGGTGAATCACCCCTCCACTTT
cdr3_aa: CAIRPGQGESPLHF
v_call: TRBV10-3
j_call: TRBJ1-6
d_call: TRBD1
clone_size: few

cdr3_nt: TGTGCCAGCAGTTTCCTAATTCAGGACCCGGTTAAGTTCTTC
cdr3_aa: CASSFLIQDPVKFF
v_call: TRBV6-5
j_call: TRBJ2-1
d_call: -
clone_size: -

cdr3_nt: TGTGCCAGCAGCCCTTCCGCACTAGCCAAAAACATTCAGTACTTC
cdr3_aa: CASSPSALAKNIQYF
v_call: TRBV9
j_call: TRBJ2-4
d_call: -
clone_size: -

cdr3_nt: TGTGCCAGCAGCTTGGGCTACCTCACAGATACGCAGTATTTT
cdr3_aa: CASSLGYLTDTQYF
v_call: TRBV7-2
j_call: TRBJ2-3
d_call: -
clone_size: -

cdr3_nt: TGTGCCAGCAGTGATGGCTGGCTAGCGGGTCGTGATACGCAGTATTTT
cdr3_aa: CASSDGWLAGRDTQYF
v_call: TRBV6-5
j_call: TRBJ2-3
d_call: TRBD2
clone_size: -

cdr3_nt: TGCAGTGCTAGAGACGACGGGATCAGGAGGCCCCAGCATTTT
cdr3_aa: CSARDDGIRRPQHF
v_call: TRBV20-1
j_call: TRBJ1-5
d_call: -
clone_size: -

cdr3_nt: TGCGCCAGCAGCCCATCGGACCCTACCTACAATGAGCAGTTCTTC
cdr3_aa: CASSPSDPTYNEQFF
v_call: TRBV4-3
j_call: TRBJ2-1
d_call: -
clone_size: many

cdr3_nt: TGTGCCAGCAGTACGGGCCGGACCCAGCATTTT
cdr3_aa: CASSTGRTQHF
v_call: TRBV6-2/TRBV6-3
j_call: TRBJ1-5
d_call: -
clone_size: many

cdr3_nt: TGTGCCAGCAGTGAAGCCGGGCCCTCCTACGAGCAGTACTTC
cdr3_aa: CASSEAGPSYEQYF
v_call: TRBV6-1
j_call: TRBJ2-7
d_call: -
clone_size: -

cdr3_nt: TGCGCCAGCAGCGGAGGACTAACTAGCACAGATACGCAGTATTTT
cdr3_aa: CASSGGLTSTDTQYF
v_call: TRBV5-1
j_call: TRBJ2-3
d_call: -
clone_size: many

cdr3_nt: TGTGCCACCAGTGATAACAGTGGAGTTAGAGAGCAGTTCTTC
cdr3_aa: CATSDNSGVREQFF
v_call: TRBV24-1
j_call: TRBJ2-1
d_call: -
clone_size: -

cdr3_nt: TGCAGTGCCATCGGGACTAGCGGGAGGGCCGCGGATACGCAGTATTTT
cdr3_aa: CSAIGTSGRAADTQYF
v_call: TRBV20-1
j_call: TRBJ2-3
d_call: TRBD2
clone_size: -

cdr3_nt: TGTGCCAGCCCAGGGTGGACCCAGCATTTT
cdr3_aa: CASPGWTQHF
v_call: TRBV21-1
j_call: TRBJ1-5
d_call: -
clone_size: many

cdr3_nt: TGCGCCAGCAGCTTGCTTAGGGAAAGCTATGGCTACACCTTC
cdr3_aa: CASSLLRESYGYTF
v_call: TRBV5-1
j_call: TRBJ1-2
d_call: -
clone_size: -

cdr3_nt: TGTGCCATCAGTCCGGACCAAGAGACCCAGTACTTC
cdr3_aa: CAISPDQETQYF
v_call: TRBV10-3
j_call: TRBJ2-5
d_call: -
clone_size: many

cdr3_nt: TGTGCCAGCAGTTACCAGGACCCCAACCGGGACACCATATATTTT
cdr3_aa: CASSYQDPNRDTIYF
v_call: TRBV6-5
j_call: TRBJ1-3
d_call: -
clone_size: many

cdr3_nt: TGCGCCAGCAGCCAAAAGGAGGGGGCGAGCACTGAAGCTTTCTTT
cdr3_aa: CASSQKEGASTEAFF
v_call: TRBV4-1
j_call: TRBJ1-1
d_call: TRBD1
clone_size: few

cdr3_nt: TGTGCCAGCAGGCGGGACGGACAAGAGACCCAGTACTTC
cdr3_aa: CASRRDGQETQYF
v_call: TRBV12-3/TRBV12-4
j_call: TRBJ2-5
d_call: -
clone_size: -

cdr3_nt: TGTGCTAGCAGCTTAGAACACACCGACTACAATGAGCAGTTCTTC
cdr3_aa: CASSLEHTDYNEQFF
v_call: TRBV7-7
j_call: TRBJ2-1
d_call: -
clone_size: few

cdr3_nt: TGCGCCAGCAGCTTCGGGACTAGCGGGGCATACTACAATGAGCAGTTCTTC
cdr3_aa: CASSFGTSGAYYNEQFF
v_call: TRBV5-1
j_call: TRBJ2-1
d_call: TRBD2
clone_size: few

cdr3_nt: TGTGCCAGCAGCGGGGGGCGGTACGGTGAGCAGTTCTTC
cdr3_aa: CASSGGRYGEQFF
v_call: TRBV6-4
j_call: TRBJ2-1
d_call: -
clone_size: -

cdr3_nt: TGTGCCAGCAGCTTAGGGTTCCTTAACTATGGCTACACCTTC
cdr3_aa: CASSLGFLNYGYTF
v_call: TRBV7-2
j_call: TRBJ1-2
d_call: -
clone_size: -

cdr3_nt: TGTGCCAGCAGTTTATTCGCGGGAGTGGGAGATACGCAGTATTTT
cdr3_aa: CASSLFAGVGDTQYF
v_call: TRBV28
j_call: TRBJ2-3
d_call: TRBD2
clone_size: -

cdr3_nt: TGTGCCAGCAGTTTATGGGTTAGCGGGGTACTGAATGAGCAGTTCTTC
cdr3_aa: CASSLWVSGVLNEQFF
v_call: TRBV28
j_call: TRBJ2-1
d_call: TRBD2
clone_size: -

cdr3_nt: TGCAGTGCTAGAGAGGGAGGGAGCGGGAGGAGGTACGAGCAGTACTTC
cdr3_aa: CSAREGGSGRRYEQYF
v_call: TRBV20-1
j_call: TRBJ2-7
d_call: TRBD2
clone_size: -

cdr3_nt: TGCAGCGTTGCGACGTCGGACATTGAAGCTTTCTTT
cdr3_aa: CSVATSDIEAFF
v_call: TRBV29-1
j_call: TRBJ1-1
d_call: -
clone_size: many

cdr3_nt: TGTGCCATCGGGGGGCAGGGTGGCACAGATACGCAGTATTTT
cdr3_aa: CAIGGQGGTDTQYF
v_call: TRBV10-3
j_call: TRBJ2-3
d_call: -
clone_size: -

cdr3_nt: TGCAGTGCTAGAGGCCTAGCGGGAGACAATGAGCAGTTCTTC
cdr3_aa: CSARGLAGDNEQFF
v_call: TRBV20-1
j_call: TRBJ2-1
d_call: TRBD2
clone_size: many

cdr3_nt: TGTGCCAGCAGAACGACAGTTGAAGCTTTCTTT
cdr3_aa: CASRTTVEAFF
v_call: TRBV28
j_call: TRBJ1-1
d_call: -
clone_size: -

cdr3_nt: TGTGCCAGCTCCTCAGCGGGAGGGTCCTACGAGCAGTACTTC
cdr3_aa: CASSSAGGSYEQYF
v_call: TRBV18
j_call: TRBJ2-7
d_call: TRBD2
clone_size: -

cdr3_nt: TGTGCCAGCAGCTTAGAGGGGGCGTATGAGCAGTTCTTC
cdr3_aa: CASSLEGAYEQFF
v_call: TRBV7-2
j_call: TRBJ2-1
d_call: TRBD1
clone_size: -